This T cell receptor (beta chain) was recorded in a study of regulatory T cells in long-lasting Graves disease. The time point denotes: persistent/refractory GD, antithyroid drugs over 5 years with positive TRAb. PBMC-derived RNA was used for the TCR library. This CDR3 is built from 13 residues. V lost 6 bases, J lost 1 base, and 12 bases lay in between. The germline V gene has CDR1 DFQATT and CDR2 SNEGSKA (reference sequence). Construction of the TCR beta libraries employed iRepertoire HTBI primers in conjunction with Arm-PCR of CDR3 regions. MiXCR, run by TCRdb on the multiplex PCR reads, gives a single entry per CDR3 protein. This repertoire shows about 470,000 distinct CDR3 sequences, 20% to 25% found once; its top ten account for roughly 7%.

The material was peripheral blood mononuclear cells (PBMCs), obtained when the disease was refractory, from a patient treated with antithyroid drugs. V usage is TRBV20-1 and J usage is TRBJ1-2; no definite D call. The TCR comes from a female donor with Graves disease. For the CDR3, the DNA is TGCAGTGCAAGGAACCAATTTAACTATGGCTACACCTTC. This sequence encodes CSARNQFNYGYTF.